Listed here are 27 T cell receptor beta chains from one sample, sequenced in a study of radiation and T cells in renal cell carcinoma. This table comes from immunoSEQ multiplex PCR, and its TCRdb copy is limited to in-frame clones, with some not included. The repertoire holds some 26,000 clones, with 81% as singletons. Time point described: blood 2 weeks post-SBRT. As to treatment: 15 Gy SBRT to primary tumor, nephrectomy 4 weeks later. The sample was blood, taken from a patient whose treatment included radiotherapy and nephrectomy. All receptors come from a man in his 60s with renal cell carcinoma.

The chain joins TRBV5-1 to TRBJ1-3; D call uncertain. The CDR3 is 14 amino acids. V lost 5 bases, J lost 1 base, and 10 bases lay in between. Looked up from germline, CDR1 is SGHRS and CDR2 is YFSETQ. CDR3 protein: CASSTSQSGNTIYF. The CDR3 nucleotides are TGCGCCAGCAGTACATCGCAGTCTGGAAACACCATATATTTT.

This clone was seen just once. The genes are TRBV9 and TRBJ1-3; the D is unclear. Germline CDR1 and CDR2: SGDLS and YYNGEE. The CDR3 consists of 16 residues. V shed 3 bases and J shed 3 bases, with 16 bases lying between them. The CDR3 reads CASSAKTTSLGNTIYF. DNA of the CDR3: TGTGCCAGCAGCGCTAAGACGACCAGCCTTGGAAACACCATATATTTT.

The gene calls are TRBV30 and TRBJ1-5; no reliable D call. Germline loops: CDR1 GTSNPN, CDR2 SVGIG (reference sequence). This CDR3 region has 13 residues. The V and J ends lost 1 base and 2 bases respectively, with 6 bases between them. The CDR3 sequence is CAWSGDRNQPQHF. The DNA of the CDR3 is TGTGCCTGGAGTGGGGATCGCAATCAGCCCCAGCATTTT.

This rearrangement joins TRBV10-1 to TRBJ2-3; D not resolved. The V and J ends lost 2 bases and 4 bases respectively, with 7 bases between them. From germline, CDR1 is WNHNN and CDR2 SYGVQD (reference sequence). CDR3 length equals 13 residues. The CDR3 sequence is CASSETKPDTQYF. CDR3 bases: TGCGCCAGCAGTGAGACCAAGCCAGATACGCAGTATTTT.

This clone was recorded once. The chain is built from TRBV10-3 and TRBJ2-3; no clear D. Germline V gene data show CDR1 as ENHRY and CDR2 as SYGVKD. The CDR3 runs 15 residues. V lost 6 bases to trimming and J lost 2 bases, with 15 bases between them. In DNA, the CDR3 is TGTGCCATCAGGACCTATGTAGGAAACACAGATACGCAGTATTTT. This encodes CAIRTYVGNTDTQYF.

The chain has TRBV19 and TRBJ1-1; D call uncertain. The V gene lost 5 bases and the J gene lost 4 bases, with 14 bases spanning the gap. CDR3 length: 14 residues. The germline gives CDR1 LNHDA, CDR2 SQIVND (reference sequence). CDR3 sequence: CASSDQERTTEAFF. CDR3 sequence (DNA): TGTGCCAGTAGTGACCAGGAGCGGACCACTGAAGCTTTCTTT.

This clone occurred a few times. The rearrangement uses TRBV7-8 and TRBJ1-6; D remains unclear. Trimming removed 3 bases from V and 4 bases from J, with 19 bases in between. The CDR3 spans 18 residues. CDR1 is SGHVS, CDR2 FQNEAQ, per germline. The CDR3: CASSLRKPHQSYNSPLHF. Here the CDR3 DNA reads TGTGCCAGCAGCTTGAGGAAACCCCACCAGTCGTATAATTCACCCCTCCACTTT.

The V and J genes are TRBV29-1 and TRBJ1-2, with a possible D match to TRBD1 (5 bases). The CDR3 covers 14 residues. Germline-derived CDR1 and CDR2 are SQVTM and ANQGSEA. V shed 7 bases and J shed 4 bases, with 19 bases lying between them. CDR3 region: CSAQAGVISYGYTF. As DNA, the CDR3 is TGCAGCGCTCAGGCGGGGGTAATTAGCTATGGCTACACCTTC.

The CDR3 DNA reads TGTGCCAGCAGCAAAGCCGGTCTTGGAAGTAGCAATCAGCCCCAGCATTTT. Translating gives CASSKAGLGSSNQPQHF. The V and J genes are TRBV7-8 and TRBJ1-5; no definite D call. There are 17 residues in the CDR3. Looked up from germline, CDR1 is SGHVS and CDR2 is FQNEAQ. The germline V and J ends were trimmed by 5 bases and 0 bases, with 17 bases remaining between them. Full variable domain (rest looked up from reference TRBV7-8 and TRBJ1-5): GAGVSQSPRYKVAKRGQDVALRCDPISGHVSLFWYQQALGQGPEFLTYFQNEAQLDKSGLPSDRFFAERPEGSVSTLKIQRTQQEDSAVYLCASSKAGLGSSNQPQHFGDGTRLSIL.

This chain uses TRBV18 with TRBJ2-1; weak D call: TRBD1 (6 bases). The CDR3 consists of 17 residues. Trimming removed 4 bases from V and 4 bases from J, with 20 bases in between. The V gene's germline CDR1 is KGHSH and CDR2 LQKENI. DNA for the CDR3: TGTGCCAGCTCACTGAGTTACGCGACAGGAAAGTACAATGAGCAGTTCTTC. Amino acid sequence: CASSLSYATGKYNEQFF.

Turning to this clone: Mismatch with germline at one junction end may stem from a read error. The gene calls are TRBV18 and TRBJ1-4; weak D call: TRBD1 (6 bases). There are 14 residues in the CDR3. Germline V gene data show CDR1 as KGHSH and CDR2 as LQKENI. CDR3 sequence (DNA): TGTGCCACCTCATCAGGGGCAGACGATGAAAAACTGTTTTTT. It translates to CATSSGADDEKLFF.

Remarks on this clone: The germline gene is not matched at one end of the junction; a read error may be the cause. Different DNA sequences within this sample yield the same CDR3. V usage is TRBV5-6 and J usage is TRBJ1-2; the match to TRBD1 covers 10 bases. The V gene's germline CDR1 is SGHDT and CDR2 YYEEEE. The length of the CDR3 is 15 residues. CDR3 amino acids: CASSSSGTGEYGYTF. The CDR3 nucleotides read TGCGCCAGCAGCTCCTCCGGGACAGGGGAGTATGGCTACACCTTC.

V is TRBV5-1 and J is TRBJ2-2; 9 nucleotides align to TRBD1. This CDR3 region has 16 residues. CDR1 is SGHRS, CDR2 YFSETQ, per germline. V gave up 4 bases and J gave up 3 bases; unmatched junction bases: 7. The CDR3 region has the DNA TGCGCCAGCAGCAGATCCGGGACAGGGTACACCGGGGAGCTGTTTTTT. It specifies CASSRSGTGYTGELFF.

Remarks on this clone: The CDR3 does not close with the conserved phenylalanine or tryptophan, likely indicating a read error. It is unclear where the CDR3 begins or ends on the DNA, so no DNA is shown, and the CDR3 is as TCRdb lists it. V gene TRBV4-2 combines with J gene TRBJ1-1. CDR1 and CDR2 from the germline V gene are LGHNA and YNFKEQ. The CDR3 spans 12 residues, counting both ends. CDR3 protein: CASSQAPGPFIL.

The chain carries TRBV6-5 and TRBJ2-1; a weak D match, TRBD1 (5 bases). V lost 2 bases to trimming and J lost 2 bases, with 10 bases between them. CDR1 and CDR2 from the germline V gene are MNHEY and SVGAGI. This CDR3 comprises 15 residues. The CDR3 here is CASSYQGGPYNEQFF. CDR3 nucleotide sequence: TGTGCCAGCAGTTACCAGGGCGGTCCCTACAATGAGCAGTTCTTC.

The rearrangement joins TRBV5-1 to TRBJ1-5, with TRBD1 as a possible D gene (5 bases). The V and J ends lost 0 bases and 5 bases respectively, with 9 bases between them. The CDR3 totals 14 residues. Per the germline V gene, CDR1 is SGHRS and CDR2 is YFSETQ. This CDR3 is CASSLGGGDQPQHF. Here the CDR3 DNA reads TGCGCCAGCAGCTTGGGAGGAGGGGATCAGCCCCAGCATTTT.

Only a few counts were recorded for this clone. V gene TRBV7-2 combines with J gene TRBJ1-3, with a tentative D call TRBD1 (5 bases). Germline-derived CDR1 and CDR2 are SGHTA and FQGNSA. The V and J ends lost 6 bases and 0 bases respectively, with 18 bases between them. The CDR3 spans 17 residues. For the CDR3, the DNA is TGTGCCAGCAGAAGTAACCCTAGACAGTTCTCTGGAAACACCATATATTTT. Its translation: CASRSNPRQFSGNTIYF.

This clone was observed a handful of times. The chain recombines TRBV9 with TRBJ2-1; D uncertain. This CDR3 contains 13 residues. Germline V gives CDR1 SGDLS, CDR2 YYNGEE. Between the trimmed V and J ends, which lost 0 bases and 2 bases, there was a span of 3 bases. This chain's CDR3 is CASSVVPYNEQFF. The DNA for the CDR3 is TGTGCCAGCAGCGTAGTCCCCTACAATGAGCAGTTCTTC. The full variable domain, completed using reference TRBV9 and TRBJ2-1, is DSGVTQTPKHLITATGQRVTLRCSPRSGDLSVYWYQQSLDQGLQFLIQYYNGEERAKGNILERFSAQQFPDLHSELNLSSLELGDSALYFCASSVVPYNEQFFGPGTRLTVL.

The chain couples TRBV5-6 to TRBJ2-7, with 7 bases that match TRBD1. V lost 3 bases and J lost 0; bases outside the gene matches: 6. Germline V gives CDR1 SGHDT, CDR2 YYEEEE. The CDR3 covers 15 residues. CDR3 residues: CASSWDRTTSYEQYF. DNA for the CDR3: TGTGCCAGCAGCTGGGACAGAACCACCTCCTACGAGCAGTACTTC.

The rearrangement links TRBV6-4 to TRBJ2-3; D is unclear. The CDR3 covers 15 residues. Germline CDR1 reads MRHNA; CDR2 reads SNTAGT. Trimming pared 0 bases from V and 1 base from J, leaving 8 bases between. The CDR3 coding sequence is TGTGCCAGCAGTGACTCGGTAGGAGGCACAGATACGCAGTATTTT. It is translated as CASSDSVGGTDTQYF.

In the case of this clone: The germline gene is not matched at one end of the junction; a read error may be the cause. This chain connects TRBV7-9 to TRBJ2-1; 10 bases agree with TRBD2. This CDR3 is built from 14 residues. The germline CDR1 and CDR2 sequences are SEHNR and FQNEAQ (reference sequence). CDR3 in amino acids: CASSFPTSGRGRLF. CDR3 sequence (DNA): TGTGCCAGCAGCTTTCCGACTAGCGGGCGGGGCAGGCTCTTC.

The CDR3 region is CASSFAISLGGTSGGEYF. The CDR3 DNA sequence: TGTGCCAGCAGCTTCGCGATAAGCTTAGGTGGGACTAGCGGGGGGGAGTACTTC. The rearrangement uses TRBV11-3 and TRBJ2-7; 16 bases map to TRBD2. CDR3 length equals 18 residues. Losses at the gene ends were 3 bases for V and 11 bases for J; bases not matched to a gene: 16. Germline V gene lookup returns CDR1 SGHNT and CDR2 YENEEA. Combining the CDR3 with reference TRBV11-3 and TRBJ2-7 gives the whole variable domain EAGVVQSPRYKIIEKKQPVAFWCNPISGHNTLYWYLQNLGQGPELLIRYENEEAVDDSQLPKDRFSAERLKGVDSTLKIQPAELGDSAVYLCASSFAISLGGTSGGEYFGPGTRLTVT.

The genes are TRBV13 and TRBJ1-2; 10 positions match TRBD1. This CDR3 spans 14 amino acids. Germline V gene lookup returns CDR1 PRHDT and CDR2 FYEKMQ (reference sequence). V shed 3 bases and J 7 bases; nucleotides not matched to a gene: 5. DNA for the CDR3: TGTGCCAGCAGCTTGGACAGGGGGAATGGTGGCTACACCTTC. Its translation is CASSLDRGNGGYTF.

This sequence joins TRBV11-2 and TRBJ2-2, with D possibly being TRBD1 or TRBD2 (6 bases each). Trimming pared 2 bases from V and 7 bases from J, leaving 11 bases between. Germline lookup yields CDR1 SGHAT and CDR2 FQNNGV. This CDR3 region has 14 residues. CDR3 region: CASSLRGLGGELFF. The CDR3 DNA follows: TGTGCCAGCAGCTTACGGGGGCTTGGCGGGGAGCTGTTTTTT.

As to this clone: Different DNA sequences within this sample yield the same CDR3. The DNA of the CDR3 is TGTGCCAGCAGCTCACAAGAGACCCAGTACTTC. Its protein product is CASSSQETQYF. This chain connects TRBV7-6 to TRBJ2-5; D unclear. The CDR3 is made up of 11 amino acids. The V gene's germline CDR1 is SGHVS and CDR2 FNYEAQ. V was shortened by 4 bases and J by 2 bases, with 2 bases between the two germline ends. Supplemented by reference TRBV7-6 and TRBJ2-5, the full variable domain reads GAGVSQSPRYKVTKRGQDVALRCDPISGHVSLYWYRQALGQGPEFLTYFNYEAQQDKSGLPNDRFSAERPEGSISTLTIQRTEQRDSAMYRCASSSQETQYFGPGTRLLVL.

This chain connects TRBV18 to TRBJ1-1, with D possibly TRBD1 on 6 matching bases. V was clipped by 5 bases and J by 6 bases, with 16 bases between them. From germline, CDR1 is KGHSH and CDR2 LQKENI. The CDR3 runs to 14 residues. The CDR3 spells CASSGTQGKAEAFF. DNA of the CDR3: TGTGCCAGCTCAGGTACTCAGGGGAAAGCTGAAGCTTTCTTT. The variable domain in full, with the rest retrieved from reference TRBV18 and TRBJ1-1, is NAGVMQNPRHLVRRRGQEARLRCSPMKGHSHVYWYRQLPEEGLKFMVYLQKENIIDESGMPKERFSAEFPKEGPSILRIQQVVRGDSAAYFCASSGTQGKAEAFFGQGTRLTVV.

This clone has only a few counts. CDR3: CASSIEGVNTEAFF. CDR3 sequence (DNA): TGTGCCAGTAGTATAGAGGGGGTGAACACTGAAGCTTTCTTT. The V and J genes are TRBV19 and TRBJ1-1, with D perhaps matching TRBD1 (5 bases). Trimming removed 0 bases at V and 0 bases at J, with 5 bases between. Germline-derived CDR1 and CDR2 are LNHDA and SQIVND (reference sequence). The CDR3 spans 14 residues.